A single T cell receptor beta chain is shown here with its context. CD45RO-negative, CCR7-positively selected cells formed the naive CD8 fraction, excluding terminally differentiated effector memory CD45RA+ cells. The length of the CDR3 is 17 residues. The V and J ends lost 7 bases and 0 bases respectively, with 21 bases between them. Germline V gene lookup returns CDR1 LNHDA and CDR2 SQIVND (reference sequence). The sample belongs to a study of shared clonotypes between healthy human individuals. Some clones are missing from TCRdb's copy, which holds only in-frame ones; the method was immunoSEQ multiplex PCR. The sample lists around 1.9 million clones, under 95% occurring once.

Sequencing was carried out using naive CD8+ T cells from PBMCs. The chain joins TRBV19 to TRBJ1-1, with D perhaps TRBD1 (5 bases). This receptor was taken from a man aged 18 to 29 in good health. Some clones in this sample may be carry-over from other donors' samples. CDR3 sequence reads: CASTHRMGQIMNTEAFF. In nucleotides, the CDR3 is TGTGCCAGTACCCACCGGATGGGGCAGATCATGAACACTGAAGCTTTCTTT.